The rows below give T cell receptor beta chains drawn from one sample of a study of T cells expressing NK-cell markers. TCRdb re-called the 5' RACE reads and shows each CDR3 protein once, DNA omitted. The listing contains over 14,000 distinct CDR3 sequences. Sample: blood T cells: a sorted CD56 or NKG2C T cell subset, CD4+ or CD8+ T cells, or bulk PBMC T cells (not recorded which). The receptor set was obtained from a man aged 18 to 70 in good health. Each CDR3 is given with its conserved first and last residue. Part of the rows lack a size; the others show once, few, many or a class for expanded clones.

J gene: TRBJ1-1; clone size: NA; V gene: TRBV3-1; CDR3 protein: CASSRGGNTEAFF
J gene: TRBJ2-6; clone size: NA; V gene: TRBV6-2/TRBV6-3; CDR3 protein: CASRSVSGANVLTF
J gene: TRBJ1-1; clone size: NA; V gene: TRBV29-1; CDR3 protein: CSVETTGIYTEAFF
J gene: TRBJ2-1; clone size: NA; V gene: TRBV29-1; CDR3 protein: CSVEEDGSNYEQFF
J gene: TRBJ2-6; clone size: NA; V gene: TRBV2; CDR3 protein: CASSTNLQTGSGANVLTF
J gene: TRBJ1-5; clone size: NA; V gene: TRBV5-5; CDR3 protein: CASSLAEYQPQHF
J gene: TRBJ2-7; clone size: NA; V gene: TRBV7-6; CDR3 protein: CASSPMVGQSSYEQYF
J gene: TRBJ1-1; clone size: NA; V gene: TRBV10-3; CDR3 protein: CAISDGTANTEAFF
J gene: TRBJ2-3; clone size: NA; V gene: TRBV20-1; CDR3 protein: CSESGSSDTQYF
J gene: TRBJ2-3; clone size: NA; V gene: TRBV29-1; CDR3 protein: CSFRTSGSAGTDTQYF
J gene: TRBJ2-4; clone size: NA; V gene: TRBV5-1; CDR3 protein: CASSPGQGRNIQYF
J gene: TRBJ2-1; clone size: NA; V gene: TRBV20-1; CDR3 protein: CSAESGGALNEQFF
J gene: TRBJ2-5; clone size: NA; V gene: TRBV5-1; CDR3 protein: CASSRDRLGETQYF
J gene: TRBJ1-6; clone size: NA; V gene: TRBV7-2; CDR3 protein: CASSLYNSPLHF
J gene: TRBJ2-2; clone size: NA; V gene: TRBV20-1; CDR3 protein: CSARDRGSLKNTGELFF
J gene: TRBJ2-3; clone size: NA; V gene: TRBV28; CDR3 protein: CASSHLAGGSTDTQYF
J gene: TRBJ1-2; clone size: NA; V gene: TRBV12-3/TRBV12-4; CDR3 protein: CASSLLLRASGYTF
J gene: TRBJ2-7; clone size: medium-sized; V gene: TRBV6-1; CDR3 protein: CASSPAGSYEQYF
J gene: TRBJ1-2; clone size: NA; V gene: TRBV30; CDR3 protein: CAWSETGVYGYTF
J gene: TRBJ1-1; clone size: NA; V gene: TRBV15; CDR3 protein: CATSSPSGLNTEAFF
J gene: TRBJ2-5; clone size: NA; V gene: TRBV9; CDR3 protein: CASSVATGGRVGETQYF
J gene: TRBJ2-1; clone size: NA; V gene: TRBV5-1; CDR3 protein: CASSLWRGGSYNEQFF
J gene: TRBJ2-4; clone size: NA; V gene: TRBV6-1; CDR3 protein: CASSPDSLAKNIQYF
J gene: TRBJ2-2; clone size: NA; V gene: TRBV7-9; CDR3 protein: CASSYNEGAGELFF
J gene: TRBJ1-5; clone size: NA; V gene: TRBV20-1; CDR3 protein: CSASQTGGSQPQHF
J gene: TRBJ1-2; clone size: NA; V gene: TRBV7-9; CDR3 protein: CASSLVQAFRGSTF
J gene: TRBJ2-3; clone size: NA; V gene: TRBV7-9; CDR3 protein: CASSLVLSHTDTQYF